This T cell receptor beta chain was obtained from a study of cytomegalovirus exposure and HLA in healthy donors (TCRdb year 2017). At the level of the whole study: A later analysis indicated that the 90 to 150 validation repertoires were generated on the platform also employed for the roughly 730 repertoires of the first cohort. The aim of the study was to test whether cataloging public T cell receptors could identify signatures of past pathogen exposure. A separate validation cohort of roughly 110 different subjects was used in addition to the approximately 700-subject first cohort. To predict cytomegalovirus infection status, the study combined high-throughput TCR immunosequencing, statistical association of individual TCRs with disease status, and machine learning. What the authors observed across the whole study: The study listed 150 to 200 TCR beta chains as associated with cytomegalovirus. A few of the identified cytomegalovirus-associated TCR beta chains were confirmed in vitro to be specific for cytomegalovirus antigens. A later analysis lacked HLA typing for the validation cohort, so it scored co-occurrence in that cohort across all 130 or so repertoires. In a later analysis, TCRs clustered in the first cohort were found to also tend to co-occur in the 130 or so validation repertoires, with over 90% of cluster scores above 0. The authors suggested that the approach could potentially be extended to other disease states and immunological phenotypes. Across donors, most TCR sequences were observed very rarely, whereas some public TCRs were present in many individuals. The classifier was reported to diagnose cytomegalovirus status with high specificity and sensitivity in both the original cohort and the validation cohort.

Preparation of the library involved the immunoSEQ multiplex PCR assay. Per the source publication's procedure: A statistical classification framework was developed to diagnose cytomegalovirus status using the catalog of TCR beta chain sequences. As stored in TCRdb, this immuneACCESS dataset retains in-frame rearrangements with V and J assigned. A fraction of the clones does not appear; measured against another copy, unresolved V genes explain less than half of the discrepancy, and the remainder lacks a known reason. V, J and clone size reflect that table, while D and trimming were determined from the DNA. For this sample there are roughly 80,000 clones; around 94% appear just once. Approximately 0.67% of the sample goes to the ten largest clones. Separate from the roughly 650-subject first cohort, the validation cohort of roughly 120 subjects was the group to which the donors belonged. Turning to this clone: The clone's antigen remains unknown. Nothing much larger sits one base from this clone, and base qualities are not available.

Sequenced sample: PBMCs. The sequence was obtained from a man aged 18-30 years in good health and CMV-seronegative.

The CDR3 here reads CASSQDSGTVEQYF. At the DNA level, the sequence is TGCGCCAGCAGCCAAGACTCCGGGACTGTCGAGCAGTACTTC. This receptor chain uses TRBV4-1 and TRBJ2-7, and possibly TRBD2, on 6 matching bases. Taken from the germline V gene, the CDR1 and CDR2 loops are MGHRA and YSYEKL. The CDR3 sequence holds 14 residues, the cysteine and phenylalanine included. Only the CDR3 portion is preserved as DNA: 42 bases, with reading frame beginning at the first base. V lost 0 bases and J lost 6 bases; the stretch between them is 12 bases long.